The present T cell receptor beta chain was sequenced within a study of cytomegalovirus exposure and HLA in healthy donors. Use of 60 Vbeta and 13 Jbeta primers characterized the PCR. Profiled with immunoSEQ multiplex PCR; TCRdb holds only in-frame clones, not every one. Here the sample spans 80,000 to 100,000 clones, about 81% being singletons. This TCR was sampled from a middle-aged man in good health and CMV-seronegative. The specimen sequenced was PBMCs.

CDR3 bases: TGTGCCTGGAGTGTACGGGGTGAAAAACTGTTTTTT. Protein product: CAWSVRGEKLFF. This rearrangement joins TRBV30 to TRBJ1-4; D call uncertain. This CDR3 comprises 12 residues. V gave up 0 bases and J gave up 7 bases, with 6 bases separating them. Germline CDR1 is GTSNPN and CDR2 is SVGIG (reference sequence).